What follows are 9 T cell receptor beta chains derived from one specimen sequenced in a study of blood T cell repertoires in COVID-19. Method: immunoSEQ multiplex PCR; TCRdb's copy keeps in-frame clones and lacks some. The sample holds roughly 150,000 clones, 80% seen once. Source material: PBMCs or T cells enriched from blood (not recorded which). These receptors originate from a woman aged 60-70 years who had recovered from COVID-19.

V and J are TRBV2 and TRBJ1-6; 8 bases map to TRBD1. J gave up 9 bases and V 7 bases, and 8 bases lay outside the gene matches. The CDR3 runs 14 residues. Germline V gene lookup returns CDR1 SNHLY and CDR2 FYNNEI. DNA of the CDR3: TGTGCCAGCACTGGACAGGGAGGGGGTTCACCCCTCCACTTT. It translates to CASTGQGGGSPLHF.

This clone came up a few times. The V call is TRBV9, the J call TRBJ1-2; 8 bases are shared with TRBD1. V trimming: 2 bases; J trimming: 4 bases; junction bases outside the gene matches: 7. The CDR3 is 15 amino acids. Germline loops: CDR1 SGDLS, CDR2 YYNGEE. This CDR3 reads CASSVDRGEGYGYTF. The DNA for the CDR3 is TGTGCCAGCAGCGTCGACAGGGGTGAGGGCTATGGCTACACCTTC.

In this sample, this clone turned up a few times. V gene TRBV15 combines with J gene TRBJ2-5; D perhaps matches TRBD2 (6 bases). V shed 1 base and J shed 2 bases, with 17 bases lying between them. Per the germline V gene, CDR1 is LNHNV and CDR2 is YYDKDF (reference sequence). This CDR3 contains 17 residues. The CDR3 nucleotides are TGTGCCACCAGCAGAGTTCTCCTAGCGCTACCTCAAGAGACCCAGTACTTC. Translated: CATSRVLLALPQETQYF.

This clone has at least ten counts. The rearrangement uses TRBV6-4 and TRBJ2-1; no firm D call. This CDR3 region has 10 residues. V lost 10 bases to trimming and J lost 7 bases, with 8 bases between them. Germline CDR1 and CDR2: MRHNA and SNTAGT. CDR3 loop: CANTKNEQFF. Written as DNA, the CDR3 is TGTGCCAACACGAAAAATGAGCAGTTCTTC.

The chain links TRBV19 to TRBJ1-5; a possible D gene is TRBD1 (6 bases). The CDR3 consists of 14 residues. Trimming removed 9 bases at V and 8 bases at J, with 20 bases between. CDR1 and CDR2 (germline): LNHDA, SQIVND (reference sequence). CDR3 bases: TGTGCCAGCTTATCGTGGGAAGGGGGGGAGCCCCAGCATTTT. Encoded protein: CASLSWEGGEPQHF. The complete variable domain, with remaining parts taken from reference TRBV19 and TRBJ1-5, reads DGGITQSPKYLFRKEGQNVTLSCEQNLNHDAMYWYRQDPGQGLRLIYYSQIVNDFQKGDIAEGYSVSREKKESFPLTVTSAQKNPTAFYLCASLSWEGGEPQHFGDGTRLSIL.

The CDR3 loop is CASSQEGGWTLSYNEQFF. The DNA for the CDR3 is TGCGCCAGCAGCCAAGAGGGAGGATGGACTCTCTCCTACAATGAGCAGTTCTTC. The chain is built from TRBV4-1 and TRBJ2-1, with a weak D call TRBD2 (6 bases). This CDR3 region has 18 residues. V was cut by 0 bases and J by 0 bases, with 15 bases left in between. CDR1 MGHRA and CDR2 YSYEKL come from the germline V gene.

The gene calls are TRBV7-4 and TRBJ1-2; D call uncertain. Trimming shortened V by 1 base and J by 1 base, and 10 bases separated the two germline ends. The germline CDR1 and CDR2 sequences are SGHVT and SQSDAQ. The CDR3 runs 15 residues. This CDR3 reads CASSLDVSGNYGYTF. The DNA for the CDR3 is TGTGCCAGCAGCTTAGATGTGTCAGGTAACTATGGCTACACCTTC. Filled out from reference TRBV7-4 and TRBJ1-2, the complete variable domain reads GAGVSQSPRYKVAKRGRDVALRCDSISGHVTLYWYRQTLGQGSEVLTYSQSDAQRDKSGRPSGRFSAERPERSVSTLKIQRTEQGDSAVYLCASSLDVSGNYGYTFGSGTRLTVV.

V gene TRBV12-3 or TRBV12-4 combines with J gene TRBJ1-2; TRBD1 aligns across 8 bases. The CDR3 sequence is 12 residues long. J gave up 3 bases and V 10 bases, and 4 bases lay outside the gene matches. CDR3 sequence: CATAGQDYGYTF. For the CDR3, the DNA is TGTGCCACTGCGGGACAGGACTATGGCTACACCTTC.

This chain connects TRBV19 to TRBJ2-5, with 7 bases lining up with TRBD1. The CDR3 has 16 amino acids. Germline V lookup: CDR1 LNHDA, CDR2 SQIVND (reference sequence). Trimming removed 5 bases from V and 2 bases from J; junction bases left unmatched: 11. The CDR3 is CASSFLGGGEQETQYF. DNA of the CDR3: TGTGCCAGTAGTTTCTTAGGGGGCGGCGAACAAGAGACCCAGTACTTC.